This T cell receptor (beta chain) was identified in a study of cytomegalovirus exposure and HLA in healthy donors. Study at large: Most donors, roughly 84% of more than 300 genotyped, fell in the Caucasian-associated ancestry cluster.

Germline lookup yields CDR1 SGHAT and CDR2 FQNNGV. V was pared by 5 bases and J by 9 bases, with 6 bases of the junction left unmatched. The CDR3 is 12 amino acids. Amplification used 60 Vbeta primers and 13 Jbeta primers. Some clones are missing from TCRdb's copy, which holds only in-frame ones; the method was immunoSEQ multiplex PCR. This table holds around 160,000 clones, about 72% found once. The sequenced sample consisted of PBMCs. The chain employs TRBV11-2 and TRBJ1-2, with TRBD1 matching 7 bases. The origin of this receptor is a male donor in good health and CMV-seronegative. The CDR3 sequence: CASSRGQDRYTF. The DNA of the CDR3 is TGTGCCAGCAGCCGAGGACAGGATCGCTACACCTTC.